This T cell receptor beta chain was observed in a study of technical replicates of blood from several donors. The table came from immunoSEQ multiplex PCR; TCRdb's copy has only in-frame clones and leaves some out. The repertoire has more than 75,000 clones, roughly 93% of them found once; the top ten carry 0.2% to 0.25%. CDR1 and CDR2 (germline): MDHEN, SYDVKM. The CDR3 spans 17 residues. V dropped 5 bases and J dropped 2; count of bases not matched to a gene: 12. The TCR was taken from a human donor in good health. This chain connects TRBV28 to TRBJ1-5; 7 nucleotides agree with TRBD1. The sequenced material came from T cells isolated from PBMCs. The CDR3, as DNA: TGTGCCAGCAGTACCAACACAGGGGACAAAGGCAATCAGCCCCAGCATTTT. Translation gives CASSTNTGDKGNQPQHF.